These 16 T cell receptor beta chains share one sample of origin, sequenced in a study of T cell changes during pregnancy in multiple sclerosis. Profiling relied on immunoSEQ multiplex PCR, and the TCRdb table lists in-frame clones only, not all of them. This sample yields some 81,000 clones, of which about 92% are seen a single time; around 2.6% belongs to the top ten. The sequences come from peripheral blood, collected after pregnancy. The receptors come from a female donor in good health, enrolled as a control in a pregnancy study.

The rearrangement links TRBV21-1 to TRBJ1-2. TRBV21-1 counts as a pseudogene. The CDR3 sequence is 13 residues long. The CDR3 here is CASSRSRAYGYTF. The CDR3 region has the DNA TGTGCCAGCAGCAGGTCCCGCGCCTATGGCTACACCTTC.

The CDR3 spells CASSTQGSKETQYF. CDR3 sequence (DNA): TGTGCCAGCAGCACACAGGGTTCCAAAGAGACCCAGTACTTC. The V and J genes are TRBV9 and TRBJ2-5, with a possible D match to TRBD1 (6 bases). Trimming removed 4 bases from V and 3 bases from J, with 13 bases in between. CDR1 and CDR2 from the germline V gene are SGDLS and YYNGEE. The CDR3 consists of 14 residues. The entire variable domain, with the rest obtained from reference TRBV9 and TRBJ2-5, is as follows: DSGVTQTPKHLITATGQRVTLRCSPRSGDLSVYWYQQSLDQGLQFLIQYYNGEERAKGNILERFSAQQFPDLHSELNLSSLELGDSALYFCASSTQGSKETQYFGPGTRLLVL.

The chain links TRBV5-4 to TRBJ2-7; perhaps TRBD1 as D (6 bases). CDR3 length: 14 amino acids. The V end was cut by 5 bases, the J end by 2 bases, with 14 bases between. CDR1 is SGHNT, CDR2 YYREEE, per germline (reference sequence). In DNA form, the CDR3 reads TGTGCCAGCAGGACGGACAGCATTGCCTACGAGCAGTACTTC. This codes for CASRTDSIAYEQYF.

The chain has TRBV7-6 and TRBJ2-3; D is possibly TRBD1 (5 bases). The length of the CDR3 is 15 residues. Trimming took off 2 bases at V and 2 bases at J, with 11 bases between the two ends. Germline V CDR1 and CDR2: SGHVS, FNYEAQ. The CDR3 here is CASSLLAGPTDTQYF. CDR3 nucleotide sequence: TGTGCCAGCAGCTTATTAGCAGGGCCCACAGATACGCAGTATTTT.

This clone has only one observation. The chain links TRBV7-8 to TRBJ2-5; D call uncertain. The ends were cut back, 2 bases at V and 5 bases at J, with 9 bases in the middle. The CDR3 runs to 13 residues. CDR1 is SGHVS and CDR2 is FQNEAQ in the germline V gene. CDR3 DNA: TGTGCCAGCAGCTTAAAAGCGAGCGAGACCCAGTACTTC. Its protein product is CASSLKASETQYF.

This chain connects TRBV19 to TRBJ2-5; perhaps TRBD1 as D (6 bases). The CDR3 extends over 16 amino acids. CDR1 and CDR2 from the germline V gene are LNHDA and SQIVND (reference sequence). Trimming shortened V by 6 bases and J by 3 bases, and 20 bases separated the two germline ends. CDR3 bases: TGTGCCAGTAGCCCTATCCCTCTAGGGGGTGAAGAGACCCAGTACTTC. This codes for CASSPIPLGGEETQYF.

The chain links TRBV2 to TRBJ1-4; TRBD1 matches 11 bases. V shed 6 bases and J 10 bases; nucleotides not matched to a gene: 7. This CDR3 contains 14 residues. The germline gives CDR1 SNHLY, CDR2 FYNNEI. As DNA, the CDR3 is TGTGCCAGCAGAGCGGGACAGGGGGTAGGAAAACTGTTTTTT. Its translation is CASRAGQGVGKLFF.

The CDR3: CASSWTSGFFNEQFF. The CDR3 DNA follows: TGTGCCAGCAGTTGGACTAGCGGGTTTTTCAATGAGCAGTTCTTC. The J gene is TRBJ2-1, the V gene TRBV27; 11 bases are shared with TRBD2. In germline, CDR1 is MNHEY, CDR2 SMNVEV (reference sequence). Germline trimming cut 4 bases from V and 6 bases from J; bases unmatched to any gene: 5. There are 15 residues in the CDR3.

The CDR3 DNA follows: TGTGCCAGCAGTTTGCACCGCCCGGGACTAGCGGGAAGGAATGAGCAGTTCTTC. As protein: CASSLHRPGLAGRNEQFF. The chain employs TRBV27 and TRBJ2-1, with TRBD2 matching over 13 bases. Losses at the gene ends were 3 bases for V and 7 bases for J; bases not matched to a gene: 12. The CDR3 extends over 18 amino acids. Germline CDR1 reads MNHEY; CDR2 reads SMNVEV (reference sequence).

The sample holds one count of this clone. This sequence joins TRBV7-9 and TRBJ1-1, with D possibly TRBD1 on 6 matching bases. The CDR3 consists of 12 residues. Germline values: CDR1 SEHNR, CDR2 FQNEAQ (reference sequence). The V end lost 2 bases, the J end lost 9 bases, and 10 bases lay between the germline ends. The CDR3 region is CASSLRGAQAFF. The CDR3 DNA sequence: TGTGCCAGCAGCTTACGGGGGGCTCAAGCTTTCTTT.

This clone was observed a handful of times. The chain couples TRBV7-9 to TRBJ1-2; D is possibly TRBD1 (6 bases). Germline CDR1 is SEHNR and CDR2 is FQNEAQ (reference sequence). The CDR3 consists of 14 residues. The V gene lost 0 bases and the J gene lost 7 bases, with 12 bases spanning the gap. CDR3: CASSLASTGFGYTF. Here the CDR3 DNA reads TGTGCCAGCAGCTTAGCGAGTACAGGGTTTGGCTACACCTTC.

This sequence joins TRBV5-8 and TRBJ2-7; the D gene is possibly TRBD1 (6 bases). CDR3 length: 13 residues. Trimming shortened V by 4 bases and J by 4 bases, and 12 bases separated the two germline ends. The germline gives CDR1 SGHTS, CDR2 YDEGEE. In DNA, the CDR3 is TGTGCCAGCAGCCGAGCGAGGGGGTACGAGCAGTACTTC. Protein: CASSRARGYEQYF.

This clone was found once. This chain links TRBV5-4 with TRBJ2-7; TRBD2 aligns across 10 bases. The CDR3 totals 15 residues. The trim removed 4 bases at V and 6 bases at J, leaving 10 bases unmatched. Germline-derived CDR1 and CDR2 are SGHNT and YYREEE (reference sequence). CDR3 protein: CASSPAGTSDSEQYF. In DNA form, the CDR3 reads TGTGCCAGCAGCCCGGCCGGGACTAGCGATTCCGAGCAGTACTTC.

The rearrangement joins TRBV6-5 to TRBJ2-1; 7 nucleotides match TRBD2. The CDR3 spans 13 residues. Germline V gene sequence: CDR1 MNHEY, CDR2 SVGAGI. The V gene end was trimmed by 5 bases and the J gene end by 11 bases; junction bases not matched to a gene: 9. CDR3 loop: CASSRPGLPKQFF. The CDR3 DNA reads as TGTGCCAGCAGTCGGCCGGGACTACCAAAGCAGTTCTTC.

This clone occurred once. The CDR3 sequence: CAWSVHSGGKNEQFF. CDR3 sequence (DNA): TGTGCCTGGAGTGTACATAGCGGGGGGAAAAATGAGCAGTTCTTC. This chain connects TRBV30 to TRBJ2-1, with 10 bases fitting TRBD2. This CDR3 is 15 amino acids long. The trim removed 0 bases at V and 7 bases at J, leaving 6 bases unmatched. Germline-derived CDR1 and CDR2 are GTSNPN and SVGIG (reference sequence). The full variable domain, in which reference TRBV30 and TRBJ2-1 provide the parts outside the CDR3, is SQTIHQWPATLVQPVGSPLSLECTVEGTSNPNLYWYRQAAGRGLQLLFYSVGIGQISSEVPQNLSASRPQDRQFILSSKKLLLSDSGFYLCAWSVHSGGKNEQFFGPGTRLTVL.

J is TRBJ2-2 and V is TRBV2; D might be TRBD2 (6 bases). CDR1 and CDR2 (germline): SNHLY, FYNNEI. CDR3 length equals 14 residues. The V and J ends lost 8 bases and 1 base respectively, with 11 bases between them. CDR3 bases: TGTGCCAGCTTCTCAGCGGGGAACACCGGGGAGCTGTTTTTT. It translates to CASFSAGNTGELFF. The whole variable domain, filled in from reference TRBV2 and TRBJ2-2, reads EPEVTQTPSHQVTQMGQEVILRCVPISNHLYFYWYRQILGQKVEFLVSFYNNEISEKSEIFDDQFSVERPDGSNFTLKIRSTKLEDSAMYFCASFSAGNTGELFFGEGSRLTVL.